These 3 T cell receptor beta chains share one sample of origin, sequenced in a study of blood T cell repertoires in COVID-19. Produced via immunoSEQ multiplex PCR; TCRdb's table is partial and in-frame only. The table shows roughly 400,000 clones, with around nine tenths occurring only once. The sample was PBMCs or T cells enriched from blood (not recorded which). The receptors were sampled from a woman aged 18-30 years who had been exposed to COVID-19.

The chain is built from TRBV7-9 and TRBJ2-7; 9 bases line up with TRBD1. The CDR3 totals 16 residues. The junction had 11 bases not matched to a gene; V was cut back by 4 bases and J by 4 bases. CDR1 and CDR2 from the germline V gene are SEHNR and FQNEAQ (reference sequence). The CDR3, as DNA: TGTGCCAGCAGCTCCCCCGCCGGGACAGGGTTATACGAGCAGTACTTC. Its translation is CASSSPAGTGLYEQYF. The variable domain in full, completed from reference TRBV7-9 and TRBJ2-7, reads DTGVSQNPRHKITKRGQNVTFRCDPISEHNRLYWYRQTLGQGPEFLTYFQNEAQLEKSRLLSDRFSAERPKGSFSTLEIQRTEQGDSAMYLCASSSPAGTGLYEQYFGPGTRLTVT.

In its sample, this clone was seen once. The V call is TRBV29-1, the J call TRBJ2-7; perhaps TRBD1 as D (6 bases). Trimming took off 5 bases at V and 3 bases at J, with 17 bases between the two ends. Germline V gene data show CDR1 as SQVTM and CDR2 as ANQGSEA. CDR3 size: 14 residues. CDR3: CSVMPGQSNYEQYF. CDR3 sequence (DNA): TGCAGCGTTATGCCGGGACAATCTAACTACGAGCAGTACTTC.

V gene TRBV13 combines with J gene TRBJ2-7, with D perhaps TRBD1 (6 bases). Per the germline V gene, CDR1 is PRHDT and CDR2 is FYEKMQ (reference sequence). V lost 5 bases to trimming and J lost 0 bases, with 14 bases between them. The CDR3 runs to 15 residues. CDR3 loop: CASSARGFYSYEQYF. The CDR3 DNA is TGTGCCAGCAGCGCAAGGGGGTTCTACTCCTACGAGCAGTACTTC.